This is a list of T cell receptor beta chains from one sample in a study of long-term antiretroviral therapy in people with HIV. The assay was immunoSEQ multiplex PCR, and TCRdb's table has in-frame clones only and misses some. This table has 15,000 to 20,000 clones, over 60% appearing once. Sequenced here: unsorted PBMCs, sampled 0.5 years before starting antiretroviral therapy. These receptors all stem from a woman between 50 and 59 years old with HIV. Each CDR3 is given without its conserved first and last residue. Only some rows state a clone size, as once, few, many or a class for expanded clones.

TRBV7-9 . ASSLVLGLAGITGETQY
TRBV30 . AWSGYLALEQF
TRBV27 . ASRSRKSTQY
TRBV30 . AWSRGQVEETQY
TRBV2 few ASIEQMNTGELF
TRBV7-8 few ASSLGAAPHYEQY
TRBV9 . ASWDEAGNTIY
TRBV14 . ASSQKARDPPYEQY
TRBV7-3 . ASSAQGYTEAF
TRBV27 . ASRLAGGPETQY
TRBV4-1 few ASSRLPRGANYGYT
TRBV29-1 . SSRDNYGYT
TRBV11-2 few ASSLPRGNTIY
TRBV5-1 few ASSLGGVRGGYT
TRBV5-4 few ASSFGGRNTEAF
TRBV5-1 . ASSPTLYQETQY
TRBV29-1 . SVSRPDRLTDTQY
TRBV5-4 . ASSGVPEDEKLF
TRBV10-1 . ASHGETSKTGSGNQPQH
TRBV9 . ASSITPTGELF
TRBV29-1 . SVGQLNEKLF
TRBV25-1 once ASSDWGSGGRSYNEQF
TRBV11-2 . ASSLDSGSYNEQF